This section outlines one TCR beta chain sequence together with its context. What it binds is not known. This sample is part of a study of beta chain features in type 1 diabetes. The CDR3 is made up of 15 amino acids. Germline values: CDR1 SGHTA, CDR2 FQGNSA. The germline V and J ends were trimmed by 7 bases and 2 bases, with 12 bases remaining between them. Every isolated RNA sample was fully reverse transcribed, so sequencing captured expressed TCRB transcripts. Data came from immunoSEQ multiplex PCR; TCRdb stores just in-frame clones and leaves some out. The table lists 970,000 or so clones, roughly 15% of them singletons. Points from the study as a whole: Comparison showed that naive, central memory and Treg TCRB repertoires appeared more similar among patients than among healthy donors. VDJ junctions from patients with type 1 diabetes contained fewer insertions and more deletions.

Blood was drawn once from each donor into heparinised tubes. The draws averaged about 120 mL. This sequence joins TRBV7-2 and TRBJ2-6; D ambiguous. Sequenced material: naive CD4+ T cells from blood. This receptor was taken from a woman aged 18-30 years in good health. The CDR3 here is CASNPIPTGANVLTF. DNA of the CDR3: TGTGCCAGCAACCCGATCCCAACTGGGGCCAACGTCCTGACTTTC.